The 8 T cell receptor beta chains below all came from one sample that was sequenced in a study of T cells in Graves' hyperthyroidism and ophthalmopathy. RNA transcripts served as the template for amplifying TCR beta CDR3 regions. Using the HTBI primer set, a first-round RT-PCR was run on the TCR CDR3. TCRdb fed the multiplex PCR reads into MiXCR, producing one record per CDR3 protein. Of hundreds of thousands of distinct CDR3 sequences listed, roughly 15% were seen once; the top ten hold over 10%. Sequencing was carried out using blood. These TCRs come from a man between 18 and 29 years old with Graves' ophthalmopathy.

This clonotype occurred many times. The rearrangement joins TRBV12-3 or TRBV12-4 to TRBJ1-1; D gene unclear. The V end was cut by 2 bases, the J end by 1 base, with 5 bases between. The CDR3 contains 13 residues. CDR3 bases: TGTGCCAGCAGTTTACGCTCGAACACTGAAGCTTTCTTT. Amino acids: CASSLRSNTEAFF.

This clonotype appeared many times. The chain employs TRBV27 and TRBJ2-2; TRBD2 matches at 7 bases. This CDR3 spans 17 amino acids. The germline CDR1 and CDR2 sequences are MNHEY and SMNVEV (reference sequence). Trimming at V came to 6 bases and at J to 5 bases, leaving 15 bases not matched to a gene. The CDR3 DNA follows: TGTGCCAGCAGCATCCTGGGGGGGACTGTTAATACCGGGGAGCTGTTTTTT. Translation: CASSILGGTVNTGELFF.

This clonotype has ten or more counts. The chain couples TRBV5-1 to TRBJ2-7; perhaps D is TRBD1 or TRBD2 (6 bases each). The germline CDR1 and CDR2 sequences are SGHRS and YFSETQ. The CDR3 loop spans 15 amino acids. V was pared by 1 base and J by 2 bases, with 13 bases between. CDR3 nucleotide sequence: TGCGCCAGCAGCTTGCTCGGGGGCCATCCCTACGAGCAGTACTTC. Its translation is CASSLLGGHPYEQYF.

This clonotype was counted at least ten times. The chain is built from TRBV7-9 and TRBJ2-5; 10 bases fit TRBD1. Germline CDR1 is SEHNR and CDR2 is FQNEAQ (reference sequence). CDR3 length: 15 residues. V lost 4 bases to trimming and J lost 2 bases; unmatched junction nucleotides: 4. The CDR3 DNA is TGTGCCAGCAGCTCTGGGACAGGGGATCAAGAGACCCAGTACTTC. This sequence encodes CASSSGTGDQETQYF.

Only a few counts were recorded for this clonotype. This chain's CDR3 is CSVEPGGGQPQHF. CDR3 bases: TGCAGTGTCGAACCAGGGGGCGGGCAGCCCCAGCATTTT. This chain links TRBV20-1 with TRBJ1-5; 8 bases match TRBD1. Looked up from germline, CDR1 is DFQATT and CDR2 is SNEGSKA (reference sequence). The CDR3 length is 13 residues. V lost 7 bases and J lost 7; bases outside the gene matches: 9.

This clonotype was counted many times. The V and J genes are TRBV3-1 and TRBJ2-5; weak D call: TRBD1 (6 bases). CDR1 is LGHDT and CDR2 is YNNKEL in the germline V gene (reference sequence). This CDR3 comprises 16 residues. V lost 2 bases and J lost 5, with 18 bases in between. CDR3 loop: CASSQRGPAQGETQYF. DNA of the CDR3: TGTGCCAGCAGCCAAAGAGGGCCCGCCCAGGGGGAGACCCAGTACTTC.

About this clonotype itself: A much larger clone lies one base from this, so it may be a read error. The chain uses TRBV5-1 and TRBJ2-5; 13 bases are a match to TRBD2. Germline trimming cut 4 bases from V and 7 bases from J; bases unmatched to any gene: 7. Germline CDR1 SGHRS, CDR2 YFSETQ. The CDR3 covers 15 residues. The CDR3 DNA sequence: TGCGCCAGCAGCGCCGGACTAGCGGGAGAAGGGACCCAGTACTTC. Amino acids: CASSAGLAGEGTQYF.

This clonotype was counted ten times or more. J is TRBJ2-5 and V is TRBV6-5; possibly TRBD1 for D (5 bases). Trimming shortened V by 0 bases and J by 9 bases, and 8 bases separated the two germline ends. The CDR3 runs to 12 residues. Looked up from germline, CDR1 is MNHEY and CDR2 is SVGAGI. The CDR3 DNA follows: TGTGCCAGCAGTTACTCAAGGGGCCCCCAGTACTTC. Translating it yields CASSYSRGPQYF.